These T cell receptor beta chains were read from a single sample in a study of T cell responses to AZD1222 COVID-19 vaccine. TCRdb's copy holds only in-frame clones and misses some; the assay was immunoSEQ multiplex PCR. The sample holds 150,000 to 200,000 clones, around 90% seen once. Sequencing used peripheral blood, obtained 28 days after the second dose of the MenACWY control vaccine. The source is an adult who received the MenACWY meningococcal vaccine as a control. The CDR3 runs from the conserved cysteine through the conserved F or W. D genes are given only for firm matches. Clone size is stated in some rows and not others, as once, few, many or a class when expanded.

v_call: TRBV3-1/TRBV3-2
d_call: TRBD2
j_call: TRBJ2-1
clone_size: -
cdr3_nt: TGTGCCAGCAGCCAAGACTCGGGGGGATTCTACAATGAGCAGTTCTTC
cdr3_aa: CASSQDSGGFYNEQFF

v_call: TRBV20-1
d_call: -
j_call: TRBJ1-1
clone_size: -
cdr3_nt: TGCAGTGCTCAGAACACTGAAGCTTTCTTT
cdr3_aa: CSAQNTEAFF

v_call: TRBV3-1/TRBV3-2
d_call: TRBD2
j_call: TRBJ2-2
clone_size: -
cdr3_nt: TGTGCCAGCAGCCTATCGGGGGGAACCGGGGAGCTGTTTTTT
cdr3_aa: CASSLSGGTGELFF

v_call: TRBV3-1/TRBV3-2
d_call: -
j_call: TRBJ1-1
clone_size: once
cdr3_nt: TGTGCCAGCAGCCAACTTAAGGGGGCTGAAGCTTTCTTT
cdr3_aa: CASSQLKGAEAFF

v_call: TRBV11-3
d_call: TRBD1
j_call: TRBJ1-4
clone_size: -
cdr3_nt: TGTGCCAGCAGCTTAGGGGACAGGGGGCCGACTAATGAAAAACTGTTTTTT
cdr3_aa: CASSLGDRGPTNEKLFF

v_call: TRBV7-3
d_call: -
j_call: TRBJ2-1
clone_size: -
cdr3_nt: TGTGCCAGCAGCCCTAATAGCGGCTACAATGAGCAGTTCTTC
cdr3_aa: CASSPNSGYNEQFF

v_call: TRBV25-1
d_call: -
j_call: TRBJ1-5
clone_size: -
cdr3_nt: TGTGCCAGCAGTGAATGGGGCAATCAGCCCCAGCATTTT
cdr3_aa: CASSEWGNQPQHF

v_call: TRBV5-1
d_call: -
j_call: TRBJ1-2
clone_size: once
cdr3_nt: TGCGCCAGCAGCCCCGATGGGGGGGCCTATGGCTACACCTTC
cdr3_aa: CASSPDGGAYGYTF

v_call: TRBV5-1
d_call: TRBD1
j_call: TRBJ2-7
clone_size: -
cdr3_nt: TGCGCCAGCAGCTTGCTGGGACAGGGAATATACGAGCAGTACTTC
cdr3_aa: CASSLLGQGIYEQYF

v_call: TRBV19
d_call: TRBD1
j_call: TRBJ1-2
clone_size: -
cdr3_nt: TGTGCCAGTAGTACACTGGACAGGACCTATGGCTACACCTTC
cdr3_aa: CASSTLDRTYGYTF

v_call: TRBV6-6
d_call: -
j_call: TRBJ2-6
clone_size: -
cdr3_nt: TGTGCCAGCAGTCGCCAGGCTGGGGCCAACGTCCTGACTTTC
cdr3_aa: CASSRQAGANVLTF

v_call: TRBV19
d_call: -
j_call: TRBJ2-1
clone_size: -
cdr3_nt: TGTGCCAGCAAGACTCATATTAGCTCCTACAATGAGCAGTTCTTC
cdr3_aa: CASKTHISSYNEQFF

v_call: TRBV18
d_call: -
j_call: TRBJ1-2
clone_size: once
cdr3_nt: TGTGCCAGCTCACCACTTTTGTGGTCCGGGGGCAACTCCAGGGGTACAGGCTATGGCTACACCTTC
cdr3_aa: CASSPLLWSGGNSRGTGYGYTF

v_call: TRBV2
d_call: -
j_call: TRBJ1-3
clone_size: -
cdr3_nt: TGTGCCAGCAGTGAATTGGCCGGATTGACGGTTGGAAACACCATATATTTT
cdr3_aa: CASSELAGLTVGNTIYF

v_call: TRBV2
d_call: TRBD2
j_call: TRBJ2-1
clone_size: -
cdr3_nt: TGTGCCAGCAGTGGCGAGGCGGGAGGGATCAGTGAGCAGTTCTTC
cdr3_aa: CASSGEAGGISEQFF

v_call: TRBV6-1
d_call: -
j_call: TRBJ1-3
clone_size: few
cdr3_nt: TGTGCCAGCAGTGAATCCTCTGGAAACACCATATATTTT
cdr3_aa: CASSESSGNTIYF

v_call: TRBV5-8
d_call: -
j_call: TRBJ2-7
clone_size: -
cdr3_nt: TGTGCCAGCAGCTTGGACCAGGGGGGAACCTACGAGCAGTACTTC
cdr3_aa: CASSLDQGGTYEQYF

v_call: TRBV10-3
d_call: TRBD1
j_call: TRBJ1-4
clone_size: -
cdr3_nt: TGTGCCATCAGTGACCCCAGGGCAGGGGGTTATGAAAAACTGTTTTTT
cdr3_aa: CAISDPRAGGYEKLFF

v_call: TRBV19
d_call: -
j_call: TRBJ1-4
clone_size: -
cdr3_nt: TGTGCCAGTAGTGCCCCTCCTCGCGGTGAAAAACTGTTTTTT
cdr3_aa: CASSAPPRGEKLFF

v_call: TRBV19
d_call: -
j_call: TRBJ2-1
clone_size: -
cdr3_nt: TGTGCCAGTAGTATCCAGGGTACGAACAGGGAGCAGTTCTTC
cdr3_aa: CASSIQGTNREQFF

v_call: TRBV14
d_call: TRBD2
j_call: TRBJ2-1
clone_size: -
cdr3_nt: TGTGCCAGCAGCCAAGATTTCAGCGGGGGAGCCTACAATGAGCAGTTCTTC
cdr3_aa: CASSQDFSGGAYNEQFF

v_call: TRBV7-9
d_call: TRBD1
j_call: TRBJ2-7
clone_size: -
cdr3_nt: TGTGCCAGCAGAAACGGGACAGCCTCCTACGAGCAGTACTTC
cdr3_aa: CASRNGTASYEQYF

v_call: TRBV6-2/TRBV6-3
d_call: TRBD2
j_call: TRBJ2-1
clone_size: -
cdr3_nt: TGTGCCAGCAGTTACTTGGGAGGGGTTGAGCAGTTCTTC
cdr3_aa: CASSYLGGVEQFF

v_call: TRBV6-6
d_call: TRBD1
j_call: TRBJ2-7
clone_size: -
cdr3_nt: TGTGCCAGCAGCACCAGGGGGCTGAAGAACGAGCAGTACTTC
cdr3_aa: CASSTRGLKNEQYF

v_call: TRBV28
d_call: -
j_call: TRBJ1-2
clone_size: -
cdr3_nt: TGTGCCAGCAGTCGTAACTATGGCTACACCTTC
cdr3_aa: CASSRNYGYTF

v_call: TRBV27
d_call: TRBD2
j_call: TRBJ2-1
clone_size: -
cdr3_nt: TGTGCCAGCAGGGGGGGGAGCTCCTACAATGAGCAGTTCTTC
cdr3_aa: CASRGGSSYNEQFF

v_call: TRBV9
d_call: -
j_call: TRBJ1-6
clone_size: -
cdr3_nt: TGTGCCAGCAGCGTAGTTGAAGGGAAAGGAAGCTCCTATAATTCACCCCTCCACTTT
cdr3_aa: CASSVVEGKGSSYNSPLHF

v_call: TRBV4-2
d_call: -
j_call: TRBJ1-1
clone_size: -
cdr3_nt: TGTGCCAGCAGCCTACAAGGGGGCACTGAAGCTTTCTTT
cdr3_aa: CASSLQGGTEAFF

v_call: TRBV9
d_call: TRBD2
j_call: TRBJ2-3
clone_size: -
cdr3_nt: TGTGCCAGCAGCGTAGGCCCGGGAGGGCCTGCAGATACGCAGTATTTT
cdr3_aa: CASSVGPGGPADTQYF

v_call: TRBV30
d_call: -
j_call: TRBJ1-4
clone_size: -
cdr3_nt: TGTGCCTGGAGTGCCCAGGGGCAGGCTTGGGACGAAAAACTGTTTTTT
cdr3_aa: CAWSAQGQAWDEKLFF

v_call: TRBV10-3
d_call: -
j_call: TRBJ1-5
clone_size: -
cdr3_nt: TGTGCCATCAGTGAGGCCCTTCTAGGCAATCAGCCCCAGCATTTT
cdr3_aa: CAISEALLGNQPQHF

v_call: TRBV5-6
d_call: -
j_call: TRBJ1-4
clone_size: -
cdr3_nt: TGTGCCAGCAGCTTAGGGGTCCGGGAAAAACTGTTTTTT
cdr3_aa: CASSLGVREKLFF

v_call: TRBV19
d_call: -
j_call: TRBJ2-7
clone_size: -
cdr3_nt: TGTGCCAGTAGCCCCGGGACCTCCTACGAGCAGTACTTC
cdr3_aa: CASSPGTSYEQYF

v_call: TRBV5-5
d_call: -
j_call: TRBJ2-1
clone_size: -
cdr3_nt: TGTGCCAGCAGCTTCGGACAGCTAAGTTCCTACAATGAGCAGTTCTTC
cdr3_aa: CASSFGQLSSYNEQFF

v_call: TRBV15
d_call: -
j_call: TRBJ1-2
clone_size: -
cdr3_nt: TGTGCCACCAGCAGAGGTCTGGAAGCAGGCTACACCTTC
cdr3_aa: CATSRGLEAGYTF

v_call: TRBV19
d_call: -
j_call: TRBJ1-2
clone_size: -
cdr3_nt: TGTGCCAGTAGTCCCGATGCAGGCTATGGCTACACCTTC
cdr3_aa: CASSPDAGYGYTF

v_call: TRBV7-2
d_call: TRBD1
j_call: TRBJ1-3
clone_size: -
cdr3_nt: TGTGCCAGCAGCCCGACACGGACAGGGGCAAGCTCTGGAAACACCATATATTTT
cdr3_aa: CASSPTRTGASSGNTIYF

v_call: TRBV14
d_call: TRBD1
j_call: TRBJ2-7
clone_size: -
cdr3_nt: TGTGCCAGCAGCCGGGGTCCGACAGGGATTTACGAGCAGTACTTC
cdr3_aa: CASSRGPTGIYEQYF

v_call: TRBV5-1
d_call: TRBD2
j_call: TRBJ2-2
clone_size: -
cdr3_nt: TGCGCCAGCAGCTCCCTAGCGGTGGAAGCCACCGGGGAGCTGTTTTTT
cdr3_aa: CASSSLAVEATGELFF

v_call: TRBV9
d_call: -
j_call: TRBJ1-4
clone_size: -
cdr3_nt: TGTGCCAGCAGCGTACTGTCTGCAACTAATGAAAAACTGTTTTTT
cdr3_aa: CASSVLSATNEKLFF

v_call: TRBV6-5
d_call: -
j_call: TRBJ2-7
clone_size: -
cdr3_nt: TGTGCCAGCCTCACCACGGCGCAGTGGGGCGAGCAGTACTTC
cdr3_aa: CASLTTAQWGEQYF

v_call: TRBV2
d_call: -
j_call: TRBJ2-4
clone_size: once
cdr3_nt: TGTGCCAGTGCCCCCCCAGGGCTAGCCAAAAACATTCAGTACTTC
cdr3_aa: CASAPPGLAKNIQYF

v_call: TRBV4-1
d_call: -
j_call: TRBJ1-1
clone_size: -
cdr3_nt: TGCGCCAGCAGCCAAGTCCGGGAGAACACTGAAGCTTTCTTT
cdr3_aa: CASSQVRENTEAFF

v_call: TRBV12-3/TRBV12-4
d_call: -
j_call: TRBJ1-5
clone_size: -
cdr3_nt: TGTGCCAGCACCCCAACGGGCAATCAGCCCCAGCATTTT
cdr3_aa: CASTPTGNQPQHF

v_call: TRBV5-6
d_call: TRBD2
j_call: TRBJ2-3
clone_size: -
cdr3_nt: TGTGCCAGCAGCTTGGATGGCGGGGGGGGAGATACGCAGTATTTT
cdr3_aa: CASSLDGGGGDTQYF

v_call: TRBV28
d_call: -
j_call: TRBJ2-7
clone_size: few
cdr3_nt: TGTGCCAGCAGTTCCCAACCGGACAGCTCCTACGAGCAGTACTTC
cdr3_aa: CASSSQPDSSYEQYF

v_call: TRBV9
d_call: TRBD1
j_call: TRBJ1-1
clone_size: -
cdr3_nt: TGTGCCAGCAGCGCCCTACAGGGGGTCGACACTGAAGCTTTCTTT
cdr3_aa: CASSALQGVDTEAFF

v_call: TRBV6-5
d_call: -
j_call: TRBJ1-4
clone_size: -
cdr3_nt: TGTGCCACTCATATGGCGGGGGGAGAAAAACTGTTTTTT
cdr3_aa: CATHMAGGEKLFF